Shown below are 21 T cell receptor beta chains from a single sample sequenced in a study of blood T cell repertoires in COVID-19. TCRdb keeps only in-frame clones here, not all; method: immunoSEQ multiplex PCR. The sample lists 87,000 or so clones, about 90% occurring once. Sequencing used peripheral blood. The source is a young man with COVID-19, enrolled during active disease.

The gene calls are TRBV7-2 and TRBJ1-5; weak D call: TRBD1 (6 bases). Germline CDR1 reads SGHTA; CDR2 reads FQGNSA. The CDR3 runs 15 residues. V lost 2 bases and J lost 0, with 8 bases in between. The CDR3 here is CASSLNRVSNQPQHF. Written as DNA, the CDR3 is TGTGCCAGCAGCTTAAACAGGGTTAGCAATCAGCCCCAGCATTTT. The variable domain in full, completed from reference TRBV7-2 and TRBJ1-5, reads GAGVSQSPSNKVTEKGKDVELRCDPISGHTALYWYRQSLGQGLEFLIYFQGNSAPDKSGLPSDRFSAERTGGSVSTLTIQRTQQEDSAVYLCASSLNRVSNQPQHFGDGTRLSIL.

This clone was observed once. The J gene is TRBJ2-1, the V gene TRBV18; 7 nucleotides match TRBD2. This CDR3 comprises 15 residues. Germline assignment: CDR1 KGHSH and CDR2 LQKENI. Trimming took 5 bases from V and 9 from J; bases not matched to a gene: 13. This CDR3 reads CASSEIGMREGEQFF. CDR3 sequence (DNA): TGTGCCAGCTCAGAAATCGGGATGAGGGAGGGTGAGCAGTTCTTC.

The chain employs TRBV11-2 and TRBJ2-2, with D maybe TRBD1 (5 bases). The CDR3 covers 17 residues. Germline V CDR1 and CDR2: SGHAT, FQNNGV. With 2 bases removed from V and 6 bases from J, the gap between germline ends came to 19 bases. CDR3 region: CASSLPGRVRLAGELFF. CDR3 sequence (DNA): TGTGCCAGCAGCTTACCGGGCAGGGTCCGGCTGGCCGGGGAGCTGTTTTTT.

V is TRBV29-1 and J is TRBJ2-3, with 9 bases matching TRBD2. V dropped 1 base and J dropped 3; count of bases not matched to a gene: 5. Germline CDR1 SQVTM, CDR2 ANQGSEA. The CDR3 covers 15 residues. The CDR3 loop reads CSVEGGTSGTDTQYF. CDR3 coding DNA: TGCAGCGTTGAAGGCGGAACTAGCGGGACAGATACGCAGTATTTT.

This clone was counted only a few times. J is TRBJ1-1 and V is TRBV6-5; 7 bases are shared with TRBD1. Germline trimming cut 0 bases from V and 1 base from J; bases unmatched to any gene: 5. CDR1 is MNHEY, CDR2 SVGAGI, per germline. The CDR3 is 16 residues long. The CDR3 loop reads CASSYSKGARNTEAFF. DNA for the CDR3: TGTGCCAGCAGTTACTCGAAGGGGGCGAGGAACACTGAAGCTTTCTTT.

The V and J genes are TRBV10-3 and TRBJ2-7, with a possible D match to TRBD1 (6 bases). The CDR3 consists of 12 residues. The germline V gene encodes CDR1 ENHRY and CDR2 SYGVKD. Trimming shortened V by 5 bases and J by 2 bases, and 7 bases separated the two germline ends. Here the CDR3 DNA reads TGTGCCATCAGTCCAGGGGCCTACGAGCAGTACTTC. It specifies CAISPGAYEQYF.

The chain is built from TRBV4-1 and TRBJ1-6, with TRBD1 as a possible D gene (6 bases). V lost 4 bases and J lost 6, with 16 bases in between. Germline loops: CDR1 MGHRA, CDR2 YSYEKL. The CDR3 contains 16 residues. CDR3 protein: CASSRELGAFNSPLHF. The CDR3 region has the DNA TGCGCCAGCAGCCGGGAGTTGGGGGCTTTTAATTCACCCCTCCACTTT.

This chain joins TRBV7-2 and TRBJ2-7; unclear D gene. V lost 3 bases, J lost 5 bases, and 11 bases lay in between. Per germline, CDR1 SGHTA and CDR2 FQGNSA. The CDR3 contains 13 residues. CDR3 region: CASSLARSHEQYF. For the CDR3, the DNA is TGTGCCAGCAGCTTGGCCAGGTCCCACGAGCAGTACTTC.

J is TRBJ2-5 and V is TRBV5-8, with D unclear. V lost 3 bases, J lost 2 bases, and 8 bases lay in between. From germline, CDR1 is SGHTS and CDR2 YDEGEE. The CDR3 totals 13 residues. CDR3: CASSYLYQETQYF. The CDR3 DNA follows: TGTGCCAGCAGCTACCTATATCAAGAGACCCAGTACTTC.

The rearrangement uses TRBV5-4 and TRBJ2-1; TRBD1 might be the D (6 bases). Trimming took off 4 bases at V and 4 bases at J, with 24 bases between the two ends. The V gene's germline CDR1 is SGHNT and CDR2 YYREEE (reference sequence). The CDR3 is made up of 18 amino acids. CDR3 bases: TGTGCCAGCAGCACACAGCCGGAACAGGGCCCCGCATACAATGAGCAGTTCTTC. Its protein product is CASSTQPEQGPAYNEQFF. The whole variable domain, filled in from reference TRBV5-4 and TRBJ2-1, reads ETGVTQSPTHLIKTRGQQVTLRCSSQSGHNTVSWYQQALGQGPQFIFQYYREEENGRGNFPPRFSGLQFPNYSSELNVNALELDDSALYLCASSTQPEQGPAYNEQFFGPGTRLTVL.

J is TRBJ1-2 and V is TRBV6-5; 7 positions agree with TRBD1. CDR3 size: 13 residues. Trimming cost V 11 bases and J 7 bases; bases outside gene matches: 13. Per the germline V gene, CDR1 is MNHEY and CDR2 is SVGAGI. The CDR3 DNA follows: TGTGCCTCCCGGTGGGAAGGGGGCTTTGGCTACACCTTC. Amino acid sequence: CASRWEGGFGYTF.

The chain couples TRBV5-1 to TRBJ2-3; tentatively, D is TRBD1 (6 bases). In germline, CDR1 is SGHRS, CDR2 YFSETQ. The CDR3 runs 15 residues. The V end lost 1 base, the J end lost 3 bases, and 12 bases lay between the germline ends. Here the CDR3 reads CASSLTGFDTDTQYF. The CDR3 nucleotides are TGCGCCAGCAGCTTGACAGGGTTTGATACAGATACGCAGTATTTT. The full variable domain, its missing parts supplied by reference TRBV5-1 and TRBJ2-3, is KAGVTQTPRYLIKTRGQQVTLSCSPISGHRSVSWYQQTPGQGLQFLFEYFSETQRNKGNFPGRFSGRQFSNSRSEMNVSTLELGDSALYLCASSLTGFDTDTQYFGPGTRLTVL.

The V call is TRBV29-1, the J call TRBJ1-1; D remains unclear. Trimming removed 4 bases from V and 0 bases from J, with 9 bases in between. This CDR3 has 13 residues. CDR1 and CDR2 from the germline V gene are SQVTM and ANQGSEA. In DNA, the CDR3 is TGCAGCGTTGCTTACTCCATGAACACTGAAGCTTTCTTT. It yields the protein CSVAYSMNTEAFF.

This chain's CDR3 is CASSQDIQGLYNEQFF. For the CDR3, the DNA is TGCGCCAGCAGCCAAGATATACAGGGGTTATACAATGAGCAGTTCTTC. The chain recombines TRBV4-3 with TRBJ2-1; 7 positions agree with TRBD1. The CDR3 is 16 residues long. CDR1 and CDR2 (germline): LGHNA, YSLEER. The J segment lost 4 bases and the V segment lost 0 bases, leaving 6 bases of the junction unmatched.

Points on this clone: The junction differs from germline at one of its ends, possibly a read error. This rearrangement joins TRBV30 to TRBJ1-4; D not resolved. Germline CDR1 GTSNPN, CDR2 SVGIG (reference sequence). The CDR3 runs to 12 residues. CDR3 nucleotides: TGTGCCTGGAGGAGGTTTGGTGAAAAACTGCTTTTT. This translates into CAWRRFGEKLLF.

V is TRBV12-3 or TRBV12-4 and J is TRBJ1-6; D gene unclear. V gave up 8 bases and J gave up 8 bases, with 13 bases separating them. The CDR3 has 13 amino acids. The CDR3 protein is CASSPEGYSPLHF. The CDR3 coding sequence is TGTGCCAGCTCGCCTGAGGGTTATTCACCCCTCCACTTT.

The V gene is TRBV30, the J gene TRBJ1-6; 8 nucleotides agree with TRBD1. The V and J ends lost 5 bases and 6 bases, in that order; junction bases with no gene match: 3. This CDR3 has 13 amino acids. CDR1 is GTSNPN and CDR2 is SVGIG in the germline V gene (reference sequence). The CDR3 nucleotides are TGTGCCTGGGCAACAGGGGGTAATTCACCCCTCCACTTT. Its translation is CAWATGGNSPLHF.

CDR3 protein: CAGSRDRETGELFF. The CDR3 region has the DNA TGTGCCGGTAGCCGGGACAGAGAAACCGGGGAGCTGTTTTTT. The rearrangement joins TRBV6-2 or TRBV6-3 to TRBJ2-2; 7 bases agree with TRBD1. Germline lookup yields CDR1 MNHEY and CDR2 SVGEGT. Trimming cost V 11 bases and J 5 bases; bases outside gene matches: 11. The CDR3 totals 14 residues.

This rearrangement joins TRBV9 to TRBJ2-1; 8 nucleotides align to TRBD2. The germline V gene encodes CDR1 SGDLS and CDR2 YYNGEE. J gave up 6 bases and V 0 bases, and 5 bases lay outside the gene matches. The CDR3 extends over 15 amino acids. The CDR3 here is CASSVAGGPVNEQFF. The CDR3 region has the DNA TGTGCCAGCAGCGTAGCGGGAGGGCCCGTCAATGAGCAGTTCTTC.

CDR3 nucleotides: TGTGCCAGCAGCCGCGGGTACACTGAAGCTTTCTTT. Translating gives CASSRGYTEAFF. The rearrangement uses TRBV7-9 and TRBJ1-1, with D uncertain. CDR1 is SEHNR and CDR2 is FQNEAQ in the germline V gene (reference sequence). This CDR3 comprises 12 residues. The ends were cut back, 5 bases at V and 3 bases at J, with 7 bases in the middle.

CDR3 coding DNA: TGTGCCAGCAGCTCACCCCTGACAGTCTCCTACGAGCAGTACTTC. Its protein is CASSSPLTVSYEQYF. The rearrangement uses TRBV7-2 and TRBJ2-7; D might be TRBD1 (5 bases). With 4 bases removed from V and 0 bases from J, the gap between germline ends came to 13 bases. Germline assignment: CDR1 SGHTA and CDR2 FQGNSA. This CDR3 spans 15 amino acids. The entire variable domain, with the rest obtained from reference TRBV7-2 and TRBJ2-7, is as follows: GAGVSQSPSNKVTEKGKDVELRCDPISGHTALYWYRQSLGQGLEFLIYFQGNSAPDKSGLPSDRFSAERTGGSVSTLTIQRTQQEDSAVYLCASSSPLTVSYEQYFGPGTRLTVT.